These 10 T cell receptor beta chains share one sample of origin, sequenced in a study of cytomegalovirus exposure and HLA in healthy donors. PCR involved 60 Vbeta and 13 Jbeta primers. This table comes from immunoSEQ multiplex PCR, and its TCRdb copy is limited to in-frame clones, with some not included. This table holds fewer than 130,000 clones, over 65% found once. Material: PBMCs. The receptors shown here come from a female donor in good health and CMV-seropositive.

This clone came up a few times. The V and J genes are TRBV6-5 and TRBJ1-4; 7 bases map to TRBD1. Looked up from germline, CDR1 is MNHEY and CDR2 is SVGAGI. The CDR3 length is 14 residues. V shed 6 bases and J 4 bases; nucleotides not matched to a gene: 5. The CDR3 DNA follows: TGTGCCAGCAGGGGGACAGCATTTAATGAAAAACTGTTTTTT. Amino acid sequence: CASRGTAFNEKLFF.

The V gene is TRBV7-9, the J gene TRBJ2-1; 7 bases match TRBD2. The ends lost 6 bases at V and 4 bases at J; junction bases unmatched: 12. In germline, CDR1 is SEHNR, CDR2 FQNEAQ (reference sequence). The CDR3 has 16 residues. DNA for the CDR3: TGTGCCAGCAGGCGTAGCGCACAGCGGGGATACAATGAGCAGTTCTTC. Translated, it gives CASRRSAQRGYNEQFF.

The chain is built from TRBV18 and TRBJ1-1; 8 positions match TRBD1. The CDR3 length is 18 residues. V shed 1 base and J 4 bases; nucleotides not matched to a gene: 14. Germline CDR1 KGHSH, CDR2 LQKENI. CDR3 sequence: CASSPRGLTGGRSTEAFF. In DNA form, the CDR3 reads TGTGCCAGCTCACCACGTGGCTTAACAGGGGGTAGGAGCACTGAAGCTTTCTTT.

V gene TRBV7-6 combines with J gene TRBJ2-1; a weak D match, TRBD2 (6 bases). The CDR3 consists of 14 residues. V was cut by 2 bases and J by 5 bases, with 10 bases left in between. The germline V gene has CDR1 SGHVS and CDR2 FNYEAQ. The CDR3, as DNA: TGTGCCAGCAGCTTATGGGAGGCGGACAATGAGCAGTTCTTC. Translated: CASSLWEADNEQFF.

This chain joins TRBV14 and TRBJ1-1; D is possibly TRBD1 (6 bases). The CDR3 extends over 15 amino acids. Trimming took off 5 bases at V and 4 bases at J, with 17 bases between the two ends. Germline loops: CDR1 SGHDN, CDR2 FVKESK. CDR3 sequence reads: CASSDKITQGTEAFF. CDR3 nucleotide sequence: TGTGCCAGCAGCGATAAAATTACACAGGGCACTGAAGCTTTCTTT.

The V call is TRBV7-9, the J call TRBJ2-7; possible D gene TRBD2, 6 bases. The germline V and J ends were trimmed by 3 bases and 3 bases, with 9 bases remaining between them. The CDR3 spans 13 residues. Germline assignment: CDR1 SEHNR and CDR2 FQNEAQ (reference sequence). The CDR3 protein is CASSLAGRYEQYF. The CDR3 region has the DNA TGTGCCAGCAGCTTGGCGGGACGCTACGAGCAGTACTTC.

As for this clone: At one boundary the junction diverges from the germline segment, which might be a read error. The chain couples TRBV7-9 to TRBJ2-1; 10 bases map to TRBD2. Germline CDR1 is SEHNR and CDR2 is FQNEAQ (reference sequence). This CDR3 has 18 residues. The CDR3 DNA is TGTTCCAGCAGCTTTGTCCCGGGACTAGCGCTTTCCTACAATGAGCAGTTCTTC. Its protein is CSSSFVPGLALSYNEQFF.

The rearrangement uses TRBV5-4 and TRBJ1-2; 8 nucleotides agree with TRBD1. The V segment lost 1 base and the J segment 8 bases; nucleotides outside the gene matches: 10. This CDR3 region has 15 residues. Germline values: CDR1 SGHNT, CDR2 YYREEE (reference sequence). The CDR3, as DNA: TGTGCCAGCAGCTTGCCAGGGGGCCCTCAGCAGGGCTACACCTTC. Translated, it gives CASSLPGGPQQGYTF.

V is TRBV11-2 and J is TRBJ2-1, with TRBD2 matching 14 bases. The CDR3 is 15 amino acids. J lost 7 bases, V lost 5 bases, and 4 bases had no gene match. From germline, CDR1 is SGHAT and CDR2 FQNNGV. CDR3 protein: CASSPGLAGGNEQFF. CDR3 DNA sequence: TGTGCCAGCAGCCCCGGACTAGCGGGGGGTAATGAGCAGTTCTTC.

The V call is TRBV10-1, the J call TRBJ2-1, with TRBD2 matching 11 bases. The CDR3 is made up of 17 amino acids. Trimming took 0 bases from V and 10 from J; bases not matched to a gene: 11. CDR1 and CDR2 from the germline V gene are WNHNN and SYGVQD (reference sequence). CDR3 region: CASSESIASGRLLEQFF. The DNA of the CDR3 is TGCGCCAGCAGTGAGTCTATCGCTAGCGGGAGGCTGTTGGAGCAGTTCTTC.